This T cell receptor beta chain emerged from a study of T cell responses to AZD1222 COVID-19 vaccine. CDR1 is SNHLY, CDR2 FYNNEI, per germline. Trimming cost V 6 bases and J 8 bases, with 19 bases left between them. The CDR3 loop spans 15 amino acids. Only in-frame clones appear in the TCRdb table, and some are missing; sequencing was by immunoSEQ multiplex PCR. Of approximately 100,000 clones listed, just under 90% are singletons. This specimen consisted of peripheral blood, obtained on day 0 of AZD1222 vaccination. This chain uses TRBV2 with TRBJ1-4; D might be TRBD1 (5 bases). The clonotype was recovered from an adult in good health. The CDR3 coding sequence is TGTGCCAGCAGCGCCGAACAGGCCCGGCGCGAAAAACTGTTTTTT. It yields the protein CASSAEQARREKLFF.